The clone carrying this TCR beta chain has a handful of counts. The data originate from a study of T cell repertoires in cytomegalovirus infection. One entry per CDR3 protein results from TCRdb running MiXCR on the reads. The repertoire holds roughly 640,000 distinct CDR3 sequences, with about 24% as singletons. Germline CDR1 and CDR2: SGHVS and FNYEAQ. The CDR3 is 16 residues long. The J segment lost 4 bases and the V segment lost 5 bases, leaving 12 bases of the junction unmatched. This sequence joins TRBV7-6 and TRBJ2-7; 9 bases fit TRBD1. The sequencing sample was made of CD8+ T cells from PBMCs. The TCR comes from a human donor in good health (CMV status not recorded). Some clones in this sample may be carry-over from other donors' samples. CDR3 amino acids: CASSLEPGQGLYEQYF. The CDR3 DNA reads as TGTGCCAGCAGCCTCGAACCGGGACAGGGATTGTACGAGCAGTACTTC.